The T cell receptor beta chain under discussion was sequenced for a study of CD8 T cells in Susac syndrome. Deletions cut 6 bases from V and 1 base from J, with 19 bases between. CDR3 length: 15 amino acids. The germline V gene encodes CDR1 DFQATT and CDR2 SNEGSKA (reference sequence). Reverse transcription of roughly 0.45 to 1 ug RNA was performed with random hexamers. One entry per CDR3 protein results from TCRdb running MiXCR on the immunoSEQ multiplex PCR reads. Of 150,000 to 200,000 distinct CDR3 sequences detected, roughly 94% appear once; the ten largest clones hold about 0.09%. The chain has TRBV20-1 and TRBJ2-7; D is perhaps TRBD2 (6 bases). The clonotype comes from a human donor with multiple sclerosis. Material for sequencing was CD4+ T cells from PBMCs. This chain's CDR3 is CSAPTGGSRSYEQYF. DNA of the CDR3: TGCAGTGCCCCGACCGGAGGGAGTAGGTCCTACGAGCAGTACTTC.